These 30 T cell receptor beta chains share one sample of origin, sequenced in a study of vaccination effects on CD4 cells after COVID-19. Antigen specificity for these receptors is unknown. Here immunoSEQ multiplex PCR was the method, and the copy in TCRdb shows in-frame clones only, minus some. This sample yields about 24,000 clones, of which over 70% are seen a single time; over 7.5% belongs to the top ten. After expansion with viral peptide pools in the ViraFEST assay, antigen-specific CD4+ T cells were sequenced. Isolation of CD4+ T cells took place after about nine days of culture. Each person got two doses of an mRNA SARS-CoV-2 vaccine, BNT162b2 or mRNA-1273. The input for sequencing was CD4+ T cells from PBMCs cultured with SARS-CoV-2 spike peptides, taken after COVID-19 vaccination. The receptor source for this set is a human donor who received a COVID-19 vaccine.

This clone was seen more than once but under ten times. J is TRBJ2-7 and V is TRBV16, with 7 bases that match TRBD1. The CDR3 runs to 15 residues. Looked up from germline, CDR1 is KGHSY and CDR2 is FQNENV. V dropped 2 bases and J dropped 5; count of bases not matched to a gene: 9. In DNA form, the CDR3 reads TGTGCCAGCAGCCAAACCCGACAGGGTCTGGACGAGCAGTACTTC. Protein: CASSQTRQGLDEQYF.

The V and J genes are TRBV6-4 and TRBJ2-3, with D uncertain. The V gene's germline CDR1 is MRHNA and CDR2 SNTAGT. This CDR3 spans 14 amino acids. V shed 4 bases and J shed 5 bases, with 13 bases lying between them. The CDR3 sequence is CASSVGWAQDTQYF. The CDR3 DNA reads as TGTGCCAGCAGTGTGGGGTGGGCCCAAGATACGCAGTATTTT.

V gene TRBV18 combines with J gene TRBJ2-3, with 8 nucleotides matching TRBD2. The trim removed 2 bases at V and 4 bases at J, leaving 2 bases unmatched. This CDR3 region has 14 residues. CDR1 and CDR2 (germline): KGHSH, LQKENI. DNA for the CDR3: TGTGCCAGCTCACCAATTAGCGGGGCAGATACGCAGTATTTT. Its translation is CASSPISGADTQYF.

The gene calls are TRBV10-1 and TRBJ2-7, with D uncertain. CDR3 length: 12 residues. The germline V gene encodes CDR1 WNHNN and CDR2 SYGVQD (reference sequence). Trimming took 3 bases from V and 3 from J, leaving 6 bases between them. CDR3 bases: TGCGCCAGCAGTGACGGTGGCTACGAGCAGTACTTC. It specifies CASSDGGYEQYF.

This chain uses TRBV5-4 with TRBJ2-3; tentatively, D is TRBD1 (5 bases). This CDR3 has 16 residues. Germline CDR1 is SGHNT and CDR2 is YYREEE (reference sequence). V was cut by 4 bases and J by 6 bases, with 21 bases left in between. DNA for the CDR3: TGTGCCAGCAGCCTGTTCCCTGGGGCTGCCAGGGATACGCAGTATTTT. Its translation: CASSLFPGAARDTQYF. Looking up the rest from reference TRBV5-4 and TRBJ2-3 gives the full variable domain: ETGVTQSPTHLIKTRGQQVTLRCSSQSGHNTVSWYQQALGQGPQFIFQYYREEENGRGNFPPRFSGLQFPNYSSELNVNALELDDSALYLCASSLFPGAARDTQYFGPGTRLTVL.

The CDR3 spells CASSIWSSGRGDIQYF. In nucleotides, the CDR3 is TGTGCCAGTAGTATCTGGTCTAGCGGCAGGGGGGACATTCAGTACTTC. The V gene is TRBV19, the J gene TRBJ2-4; D is possibly TRBD1 or TRBD2 (7 bases each). Trimming pared 3 bases from V and 8 bases from J, leaving 20 bases between. Germline V gene lookup returns CDR1 LNHDA and CDR2 SQIVND (reference sequence). CDR3 length equals 16 residues. Full variable domain (remainder filled in from reference TRBV19 and TRBJ2-4): DGGITQSPKYLFRKEGQNVTLSCEQNLNHDAMYWYRQDPGQGLRLIYYSQIVNDFQKGDIAEGYSVSREKKESFPLTVTSAQKNPTAFYLCASSIWSSGRGDIQYFGAGTRLSVL.

This clone has just a few counts. The chain is built from TRBV30 and TRBJ2-7, with 10 bases that match TRBD1. CDR3 length: 14 amino acids. CDR1 is GTSNPN, CDR2 SVGIG, per germline (reference sequence). The J segment lost 4 bases and the V segment lost 3 bases, leaving 6 bases of the junction unmatched. The CDR3 is CAWSQPGQGYEQYF. The DNA for the CDR3 is TGTGCCTGGAGCCAACCGGGACAGGGGTACGAGCAGTACTTC. Supplemented by reference TRBV30 and TRBJ2-7, the full variable domain reads SQTIHQWPATLVQPVGSPLSLECTVEGTSNPNLYWYRQAAGRGLQLLFYSVGIGQISSEVPQNLSASRPQDRQFILSSKKLLLSDSGFYLCAWSQPGQGYEQYFGPGTRLTVT.

The rearrangement joins TRBV21-1 to TRBJ2-7; the table's D call, TRBD2, was not checked against the DNA. TRBV21-1 is a documented pseudogene. The CDR3 has 14 residues. The CDR3 bases are TGTGCCAGCAGCAAATTTGCGGGAGTCCGTGAGCAGTACTTC. Its protein is CASSKFAGVREQYF.

This clone was recorded a few times. The chain has TRBV7-9 and TRBJ2-5; 9 nucleotides agree with TRBD1. After removal of 5 bases from V and 4 bases from J, the junction contained 8 bases not matched to a gene. Germline lookup yields CDR1 SEHNR and CDR2 FQNEAQ (reference sequence). There are 15 residues in the CDR3. CDR3 protein: CASSRGTGKRETQYF. CDR3 nucleotides: TGTGCCAGCAGCAGAGGGACAGGGAAGAGAGAGACCCAGTACTTC.

The chain carries TRBV25-1 and TRBJ1-4, with 9 positions matching TRBD1. The CDR3 loop spans 17 amino acids. Losses at the gene ends were 6 bases for V and 5 bases for J; bases not matched to a gene: 13. Germline loops: CDR1 MGHDK, CDR2 SYGVNS. The CDR3 protein is CASSSTANGTGNEKLFF. CDR3 nucleotides: TGTGCCAGCAGCAGTACTGCGAACGGGACAGGGAATGAAAAACTGTTTTTT.

The CDR3 loop reads CASSLVRTGVSYEQYF. Here the CDR3 DNA reads TGTGCCAGCAGCTTAGTTAGGACAGGGGTCTCCTACGAGCAGTACTTC. The rearrangement joins TRBV7-9 to TRBJ2-7; TRBD1 matches at 9 bases. The CDR3 has 16 amino acids. Germline values: CDR1 SEHNR, CDR2 FQNEAQ (reference sequence). V lost 1 base and J lost 0; bases outside the gene matches: 4.

This chain uses TRBV20-1 with TRBJ2-7; D gene uncertain. Germline V CDR1 and CDR2: DFQATT, SNEGSKA (reference sequence). V was clipped by 5 bases and J by 6 bases, with 11 bases between them. The length of the CDR3 is 11 residues. Written as DNA, the CDR3 is TGCAGTGCTGGAGTAAAGAGCGAGCAGTACTTC. This gives the protein CSAGVKSEQYF.

The V call is TRBV4-1, the J call TRBJ2-5, with TRBD2 identical over 11 bases. V dropped 1 base and J dropped 4; count of bases not matched to a gene: 8. Germline V CDR1 and CDR2: MGHRA, YSYEKL. The CDR3 consists of 17 residues. CDR3 in amino acids: CASSQGALAGAGETQYF. The CDR3 DNA reads TGCGCCAGCAGCCAAGGGGCACTAGCGGGAGCGGGAGAGACCCAGTACTTC.

This chain links TRBV7-9 with TRBJ1-5, with D hard to call. CDR1 is SEHNR, CDR2 FQNEAQ, per germline (reference sequence). The V and J ends lost 2 bases and 7 bases respectively, with 12 bases between them. The CDR3 has 14 residues. CDR3 bases: TGTGCCAGCAGCTTAACCGGGGTTAACCAGCCCCAGCATTTT. The encoded protein is CASSLTGVNQPQHF.

The chain couples TRBV30 to TRBJ2-7; maybe TRBD1 (6 bases). V dropped 0 bases and J dropped 1 base, with 7 bases sitting between them. The CDR3 consists of 13 residues. The germline V gene encodes CDR1 GTSNPN and CDR2 SVGIG (reference sequence). This chain's CDR3 is CAWSVGGSYEQYF. The CDR3 DNA follows: TGTGCCTGGAGTGTAGGGGGTTCCTACGAGCAGTACTTC. Filled out from reference TRBV30 and TRBJ2-7, the complete variable domain reads SQTIHQWPATLVQPVGSPLSLECTVEGTSNPNLYWYRQAAGRGLQLLFYSVGIGQISSEVPQNLSASRPQDRQFILSSKKLLLSDSGFYLCAWSVGGSYEQYFGPGTRLTVT.

This clone was counted a few times. The chain has TRBV18 and TRBJ1-1; D gene unclear. Deletions cut 3 bases from V and 2 bases from J, with 4 bases between. Per the germline V gene, CDR1 is KGHSH and CDR2 is LQKENI. CDR3 size: 12 residues. In DNA, the CDR3 is TGTGCCAGCTCACCGGGAAACACTGAAGCTTTCTTT. The encoded protein is CASSPGNTEAFF.

This clone was seen once. As DNA, the CDR3 is TGTGCCAGCAGTGAAGGGCAGGGGGCCCCCTACGAGCAGTACTTC. Translation: CASSEGQGAPYEQYF. The chain couples TRBV6-1 to TRBJ2-7; 8 positions match TRBD1. V lost 1 base and J lost 2; bases outside the gene matches: 4. Germline V lookup: CDR1 MNHNS, CDR2 SASEGT. The CDR3 loop spans 15 amino acids.

This clone occurred a few times. The rearrangement uses TRBV12-5 and TRBJ1-5; TRBD1 agrees at 7 bases. V lost 6 bases and J lost 0; bases outside the gene matches: 8. The CDR3 runs to 16 residues. Germline-derived CDR1 and CDR2 are LGHNT and FRNRAP. The CDR3 DNA sequence: TGTGCTAGTGGCGGAGGGGGCCCTGATAGCAATCAGCCCCAGCATTTT. Translated, it gives CASGGGGPDSNQPQHF.

The J gene is TRBJ2-5, the V gene TRBV5-4; D is possibly TRBD2 (5 bases). The length of the CDR3 is 14 residues. Trimming pared 4 bases from V and 3 bases from J, leaving 13 bases between. CDR1 is SGHNT, CDR2 YYREEE, per germline (reference sequence). This CDR3 is CASSPIISEETQYF. The DNA for the CDR3 is TGTGCCAGCAGCCCAATAATTAGCGAAGAGACCCAGTACTTC.

The CDR3 protein is CASSFRGRAGGVDEQFF. The CDR3 DNA sequence: TGTGCCAGCAGCTTTAGAGGTAGGGCCGGAGGAGTCGATGAGCAGTTCTTC. The chain combines TRBV7-2 with TRBJ2-1; possibly TRBD2 for D (5 bases). The CDR3 consists of 17 residues. The germline V gene encodes CDR1 SGHTA and CDR2 FQGNSA. Between the trimmed V and J ends, which lost 3 bases and 8 bases, there was a span of 23 bases.

The V and J genes are TRBV7-8 and TRBJ1-4, with D unclear. The CDR3 spans 16 residues. V lost 5 bases and J lost 5, with 18 bases in between. Germline lookup yields CDR1 SGHVS and CDR2 FQNEAQ. The CDR3 DNA sequence: TGTGCCAGCAGCACCCTCCAAGGAGCGGCCAATGAAAAACTGTTTTTT. It yields the protein CASSTLQGAANEKLFF.

The gene calls are TRBV18 and TRBJ2-7; maybe TRBD1 (7 bases). Trimming cost V 2 bases and J 10 bases, with 18 bases left between them. CDR3 length: 14 amino acids. Germline V CDR1 and CDR2: KGHSH, LQKENI. The CDR3 sequence is CASSPSGAGGVQYF. The DNA for the CDR3 is TGTGCCAGCTCACCATCGGGGGCAGGGGGAGTTCAGTACTTC.

The J gene is TRBJ1-2, the V gene TRBV19; no clear D gene. CDR3 length: 13 residues. The germline V gene encodes CDR1 LNHDA and CDR2 SQIVND (reference sequence). V was clipped by 3 bases and J by 4 bases, with 9 bases between them. The CDR3 DNA is TGTGCCAGTAGTATCTCAGGAACCTATGGCTACACCTTC. Its protein product is CASSISGTYGYTF. The complete variable domain, with remaining parts taken from reference TRBV19 and TRBJ1-2, reads DGGITQSPKYLFRKEGQNVTLSCEQNLNHDAMYWYRQDPGQGLRLIYYSQIVNDFQKGDIAEGYSVSREKKESFPLTVTSAQKNPTAFYLCASSISGTYGYTFGSGTRLTVV.

A single count supports this clone. V usage is TRBV18 and J usage is TRBJ1-1; D gene uncertain. This CDR3 has 16 residues. The V gene's germline CDR1 is KGHSH and CDR2 LQKENI. Trimming left V 0 bases short and J 2 bases short, with 13 bases between. CDR3 in amino acids: CASSPPLHRPNTEAFF. CDR3 in DNA: TGTGCCAGCTCACCACCTCTACACCGCCCAAACACTGAAGCTTTCTTT.

The chain links TRBV7-8 to TRBJ1-3; maybe TRBD1 (6 bases). V lost 5 bases and J 4 bases, leaving 12 bases between the germline ends. The CDR3 totals 14 residues. Per the germline V gene, CDR1 is SGHVS and CDR2 is FQNEAQ. CDR3 in amino acids: CASSLGQRGNTIYF. Here the CDR3 DNA reads TGTGCCAGCAGCCTAGGACAGAGAGGAAACACCATATATTTT.

This rearrangement joins TRBV27 to TRBJ1-3; unclear D gene. Trimming removed 2 bases at V and 3 bases at J, with 8 bases between. The V gene's germline CDR1 is MNHEY and CDR2 SMNVEV (reference sequence). CDR3 size: 14 residues. CDR3 in DNA: TGTGCCAGCAGTTTACCCGGGAATGGAAACACCATATATTTT. Encoded protein: CASSLPGNGNTIYF.

This clone occurred a few times. The chain joins TRBV5-4 to TRBJ1-2, with D unresolved. This CDR3 spans 13 amino acids. Germline V gives CDR1 SGHNT, CDR2 YYREEE (reference sequence). V lost 4 bases and J 8 bases, leaving 15 bases between the germline ends. CDR3 in DNA: TGTGCCAGCAGCCTCAACGAACGGTTGGGCTACACCTTC. It translates to CASSLNERLGYTF.

V usage is TRBV2 and J usage is TRBJ1-6; D is ambiguous. The CDR3 totals 14 residues. V was shortened by 10 bases and J by 7 bases, with 17 bases between the two germline ends. Germline V gene sequence: CDR1 SNHLY, CDR2 FYNNEI. The CDR3 spells CATRSDSRNSPLHF. The CDR3 DNA reads as TGTGCCACCAGGTCGGACTCAAGGAATTCACCCCTCCACTTT. Together with reference TRBV2 and TRBJ1-6, the CDR3 gives the full variable domain: EPEVTQTPSHQVTQMGQEVILRCVPISNHLYFYWYRQILGQKVEFLVSFYNNEISEKSEIFDDQFSVERPDGSNFTLKIRSTKLEDSAMYFCATRSDSRNSPLHFGNGTRLTVT.

This chain connects TRBV18 to TRBJ2-7; 8 nucleotides match TRBD1. The CDR3 is made up of 18 amino acids. Germline trimming cut 9 bases from V and 5 bases from J; bases unmatched to any gene: 24. In germline, CDR1 is KGHSH, CDR2 LQKENI. CDR3 bases: TGTGCCAGTTACGCCAATCGCTACCCTCAGGGGGCAGGCGACGAGCAGTACTTC. Protein: CASYANRYPQGAGDEQYF.

V and J are TRBV5-4 and TRBJ1-2, with a possible D match to TRBD1 (5 bases). The CDR3 is 15 residues long. Trimming took off 0 bases at V and 2 bases at J, with 11 bases between the two ends. Looked up from germline, CDR1 is SGHNT and CDR2 is YYREEE (reference sequence). DNA of the CDR3: TGTGCCAGCAGCTTGGCGGCAGGGATGAACTATGGCTACACCTTC. As protein: CASSLAAGMNYGYTF.